The rows below give T cell receptor beta chains drawn from one sample of a study of T cells in Graves' hyperthyroidism and ophthalmopathy. TCRdb fed the multiplex PCR reads into MiXCR, producing one record per CDR3 protein. The table lists roughly 100,000 distinct CDR3 sequences, about 51% of them singletons. The sequencing input was blood. The receptors here all came from a middle-aged woman with Graves' hyperthyroidism. CDR3s include the opening cysteine and the closing phenylalanine or tryptophan. The D gene is left open where the match is weak. Some rows have no size entry. The others give once, few or many, or a class for an expanded clone.

>TRBJ1-2|NA|NA|TRBV25-1
TGTGCCAACCACCAGACAGACCGAGCTAACTATGGCTACACCTTC
CANHQTDRANYGYTF
>TRBJ1-1|NA|many|TRBV5-1
TGCGCCAGCAGCTACCAGGGGAACACTGAAGCTTTCTTT
CASSYQGNTEAFF
>TRBJ2-7|NA|NA|TRBV24-1
TGTGCCACCAGTGAGGCGGGACTTCACGAGCAGTACTTC
CATSEAGLHEQYF
>TRBJ2-5|NA|once|TRBV7-3
TGTGCCAGCAGCCGAGGGGGGACCCAGTACTTC
CASSRGGTQYF
>TRBJ1-2|NA|NA|TRBV20-1
TGCAGTGCTAGAGCTTTATCCCGGCGGCCGGTCAGTGGTGGCTACACCTTC
CSARALSRRPVSGGYTF
>TRBJ1-6|NA|NA|TRBV7-2
TGTGCCAGCAGCTTAAGATCCCCCCTCCACTTT
CASSLRSPLHF
>TRBJ2-5|NA|NA|TRBV11-2
NA
CASSIYLCSVAQSFSQETQYF
>TRBJ2-7|NA|NA|TRBV10-3
TGTGCCACCGGTGGGACGGGTGGTAGGAGGGGATCCTACGAGCAGTACTTC
CATGGTGGRRGSYEQYF
>TRBJ2-5|TRBD2|NA|TRBV11-2
TGTGCCAGCAGCTTCTCCAGGCGGGGGGCAGAGACCCAGTACTTC
CASSFSRRGAETQYF
>TRBJ2-7|TRBD2|many|TRBV5-1
TGCGCCAGCAAGGCGGGAGGGGGTCTAGCCGACGTCTACGAGCAGTACTTC
CASKAGGGLADVYEQYF
>TRBJ1-5|TRBD1|NA|TRBV19
TGTGCCAGTAGTATGTTAACAGGGGTGTATCAGCCCCAGCATTTT
CASSMLTGVYQPQHF
>TRBJ2-2|TRBD2|NA|TRBV7-9
TGTGCCAGCAGCTTAAGAGGACTAGCGGTGAACACCGGGGAGCTGTTTTTT
CASSLRGLAVNTGELFF
>TRBJ2-2|TRBD2|many|TRBV2
TGTGCCAGCAGTCGGACTAGCGGGAGGGCCGGGACCGGGGAGCTGTTTTTT
CASSRTSGRAGTGELFF
>TRBJ1-1|TRBD1|few|TRBV7-9
TGTGCCAGCAGCTTAGGGGACAGGGGTACTGAAGCTTTCTTT
CASSLGDRGTEAFF
>TRBJ1-2|NA|medium-sized|TRBV10-3
TGTGCCATCAGTCTGGGGACGGAATATGGCTACACCTTC
CAISLGTEYGYTF
>TRBJ1-1|NA|many|TRBV5-6
TGTGCCAGCAGCTTTCGGGTGAACACTGAAGCTTTCTTT
CASSFRVNTEAFF
>TRBJ2-2|TRBD1|NA|TRBV7-8
TGTGCCAGCAGCCGACTTACAGGGGGAGGCGGGGAGCTGTTTTTT
CASSRLTGGGGELFF
>TRBJ1-2|TRBD1|NA|TRBV5-4
TGTGCCAGCAGCTCCGGGACAGGCTCGATCGGCTACACCTTC
CASSSGTGSIGYTF
>TRBJ1-2|NA|many|TRBV6-5
TGTGCCAGCAGAAAAGCTGCAGGGAGCTATGGCTACACCTTC
CASRKAAGSYGYTF
>TRBJ1-5|NA|many|TRBV20-1
TGCAGTGCTAGACGAGGGCAAGGCAATCAGCCCCAGCATTTT
CSARRGQGNQPQHF
>TRBJ2-1|NA|once|TRBV5-1
TGCGCCAGCAGCTTGGTTCTGAGCAATGAGCAGTTCTTC
CASSLVLSNEQFF
>TRBJ2-5|NA|few|TRBV20-1
TGCAGTGCTAGAAGGCACCAAGAGACCCAGTACTTC
CSARRHQETQYF
>TRBJ1-2|NA|NA|TRBV25-1
TGTGCCAGCAAAGACAGCGGGAGCGGCTACACCTTC
CASKDSGSGYTF
>TRBJ2-7|TRBD2|NA|TRBV7-8
TGTGCCAGCAGTTCGGATGGGCGGGAGGGGTCCTACGAGCAGTACTTC
CASSSDGREGSYEQYF
>TRBJ2-5|NA|many|TRBV5-1
TGCGCCAGCAGCATGAGACAGCGCCAAGAGACCCAGTACTTC
CASSMRQRQETQYF
>TRBJ2-7|NA|NA|TRBV15
TGTGCCACCAGCAGGGACTCCCATACCTACGAGCAGTACTTC
CATSRDSHTYEQYF